This T cell receptor (beta chain) emerged from a study of regulatory T cells in long-lasting Graves disease. The time point is: newly diagnosed GD, antithyroid drugs for less than 3 months. Isolated PBMC RNA provided the starting material for the TCR library. This clonotype was observed many times. The length of the CDR3 is 15 residues. V lost 5 bases to trimming and J lost 10 bases; unmatched junction nucleotides: 13. Building the TCR beta libraries relied on iRepertoire HTBI primers, and CDR3 regions underwent Arm-PCR. MiXCR, applied by TCRdb to the multiplex PCR reads, yields one record per CDR3 protein. Among about 500,000 distinct CDR3 sequences listed, roughly 17% were seen once. The data also belong to a second study, concerning T cells in Graves' hyperthyroidism and ophthalmopathy. From that paper: Those patients with uncontrolled infection, other autoimmune disease, pregnancy or lactation were excluded. When the TCR CDR3 underwent first-round RT-PCR, the HTBI primer set was used.

The chain couples TRBV12-3 or TRBV12-4 to TRBJ2-3; 9 bases are shared with TRBD2. Sequences were derived from peripheral blood mononuclear cells (PBMCs), sampled at new diagnosis, from a patient treated with antithyroid drugs. This receptor was obtained from a man between 35 and 55 years old with Graves disease. In nucleotides, the CDR3 is TGTGCCAGCAGTCCTACCGGGACTAGCCTCACCTCGCAGTATTTT. Translating it yields CASSPTGTSLTSQYF.